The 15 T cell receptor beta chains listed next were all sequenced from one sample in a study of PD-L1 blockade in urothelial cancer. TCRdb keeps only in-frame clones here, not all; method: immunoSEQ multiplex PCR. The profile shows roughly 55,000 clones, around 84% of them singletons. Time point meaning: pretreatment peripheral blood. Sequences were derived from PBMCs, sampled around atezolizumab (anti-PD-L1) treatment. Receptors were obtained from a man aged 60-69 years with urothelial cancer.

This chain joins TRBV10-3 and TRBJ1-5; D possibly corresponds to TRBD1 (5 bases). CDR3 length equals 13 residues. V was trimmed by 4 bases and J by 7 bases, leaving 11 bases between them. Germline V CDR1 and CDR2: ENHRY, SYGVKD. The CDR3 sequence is CAISADSLQPQHF. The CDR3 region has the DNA TGTGCCATCAGTGCTGACAGCTTACAGCCCCAGCATTTT.

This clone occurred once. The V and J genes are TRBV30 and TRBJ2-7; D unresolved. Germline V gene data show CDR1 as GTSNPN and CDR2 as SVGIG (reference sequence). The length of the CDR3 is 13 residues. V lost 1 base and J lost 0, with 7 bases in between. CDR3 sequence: CAWSDSLSYEQYF. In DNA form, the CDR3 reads TGTGCCTGGAGTGACAGTCTCTCCTACGAGCAGTACTTC.

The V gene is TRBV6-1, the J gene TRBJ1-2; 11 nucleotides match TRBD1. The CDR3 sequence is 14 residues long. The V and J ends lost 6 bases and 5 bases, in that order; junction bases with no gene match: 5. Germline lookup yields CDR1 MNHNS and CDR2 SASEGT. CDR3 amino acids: CASSRDRGAYGYTF. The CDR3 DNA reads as TGTGCCAGCAGCCGGGACAGGGGGGCATATGGCTACACCTTC.

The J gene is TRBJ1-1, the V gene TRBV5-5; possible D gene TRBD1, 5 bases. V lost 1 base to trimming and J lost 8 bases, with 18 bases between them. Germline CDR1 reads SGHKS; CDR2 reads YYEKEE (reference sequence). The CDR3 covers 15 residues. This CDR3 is CASSLFGTGPSEAFF. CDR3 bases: TGTGCCAGCAGCTTGTTTGGCACAGGTCCGAGCGAAGCTTTCTTT. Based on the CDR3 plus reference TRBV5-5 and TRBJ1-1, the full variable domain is DAGVTQSPTHLIKTRGQQVTLRCSPISGHKSVSWYQQVLGQGPQFIFQYYEKEERGRGNFPDRFSARQFPNYSSELNVNALLLGDSALYLCASSLFGTGPSEAFFGQGTRLTVV.

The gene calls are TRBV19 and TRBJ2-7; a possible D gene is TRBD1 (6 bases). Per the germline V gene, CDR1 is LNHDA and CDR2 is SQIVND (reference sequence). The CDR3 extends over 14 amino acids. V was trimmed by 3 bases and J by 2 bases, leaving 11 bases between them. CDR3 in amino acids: CASSIRGPTYEQYF. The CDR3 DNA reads TGTGCCAGTAGTATCAGGGGCCCCACCTACGAGCAGTACTTC.

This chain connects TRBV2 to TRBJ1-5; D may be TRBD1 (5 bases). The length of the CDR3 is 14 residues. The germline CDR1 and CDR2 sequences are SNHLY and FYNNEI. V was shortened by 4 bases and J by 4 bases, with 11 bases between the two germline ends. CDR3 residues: CASSGGQGNQPQHF. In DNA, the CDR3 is TGTGCCAGCAGTGGTGGGCAGGGTAATCAGCCCCAGCATTTT.

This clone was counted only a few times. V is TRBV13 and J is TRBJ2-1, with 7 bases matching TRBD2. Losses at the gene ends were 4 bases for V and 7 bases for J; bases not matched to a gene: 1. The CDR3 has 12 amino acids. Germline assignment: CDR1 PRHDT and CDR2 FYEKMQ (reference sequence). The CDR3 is CASSWGGNEQFF. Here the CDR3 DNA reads TGTGCCAGCAGCTGGGGGGGGAATGAGCAGTTCTTC.

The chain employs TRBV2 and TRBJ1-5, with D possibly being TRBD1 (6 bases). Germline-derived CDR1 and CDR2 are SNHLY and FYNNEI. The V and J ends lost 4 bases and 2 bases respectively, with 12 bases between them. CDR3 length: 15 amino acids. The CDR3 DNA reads TGTGCCAGCAGTGGGGGCAGGGGTGGCAATCAGCCCCAGCATTTT. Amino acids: CASSGGRGGNQPQHF.

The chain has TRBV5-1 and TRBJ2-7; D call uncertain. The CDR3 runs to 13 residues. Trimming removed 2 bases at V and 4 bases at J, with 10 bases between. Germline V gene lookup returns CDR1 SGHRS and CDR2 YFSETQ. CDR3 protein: CASSLDIRYEQYF. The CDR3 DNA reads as TGCGCCAGCAGCTTAGACATCCGTTACGAGCAGTACTTC.

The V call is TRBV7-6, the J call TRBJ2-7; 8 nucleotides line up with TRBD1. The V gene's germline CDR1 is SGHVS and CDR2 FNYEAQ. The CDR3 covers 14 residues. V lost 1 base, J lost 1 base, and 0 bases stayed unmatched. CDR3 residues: CASSLGTGSYEQYF. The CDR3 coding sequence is TGTGCCAGCAGCTTAGGGACAGGGTCCTACGAGCAGTACTTC. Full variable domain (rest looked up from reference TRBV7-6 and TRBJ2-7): GAGVSQSPRYKVTKRGQDVALRCDPISGHVSLYWYRQALGQGPEFLTYFNYEAQQDKSGLPNDRFSAERPEGSISTLTIQRTEQRDSAMYRCASSLGTGSYEQYFGPGTRLTVT.

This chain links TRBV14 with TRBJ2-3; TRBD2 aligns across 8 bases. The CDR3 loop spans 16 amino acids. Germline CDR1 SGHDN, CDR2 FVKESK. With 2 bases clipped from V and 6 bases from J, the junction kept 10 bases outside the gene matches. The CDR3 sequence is CASSQRMASGRDTQYF. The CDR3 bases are TGTGCCAGCAGCCAAAGGATGGCTAGCGGGCGGGATACGCAGTATTTT.

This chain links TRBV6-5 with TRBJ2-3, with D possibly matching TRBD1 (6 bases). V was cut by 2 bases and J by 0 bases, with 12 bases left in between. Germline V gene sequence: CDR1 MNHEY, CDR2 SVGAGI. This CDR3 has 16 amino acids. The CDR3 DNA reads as TGTGCCAGCAGTTACGGGGGCGGAACTAGCACAGATACGCAGTATTTT. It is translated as CASSYGGGTSTDTQYF.

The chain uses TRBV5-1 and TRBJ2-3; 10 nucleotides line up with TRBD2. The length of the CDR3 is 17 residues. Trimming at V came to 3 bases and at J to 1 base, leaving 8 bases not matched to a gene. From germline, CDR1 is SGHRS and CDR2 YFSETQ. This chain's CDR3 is CASSYQTLAGGTDTQYF. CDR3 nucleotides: TGCGCCAGCAGCTACCAAACCCTAGCGGGGGGCACAGATACGCAGTATTTT.

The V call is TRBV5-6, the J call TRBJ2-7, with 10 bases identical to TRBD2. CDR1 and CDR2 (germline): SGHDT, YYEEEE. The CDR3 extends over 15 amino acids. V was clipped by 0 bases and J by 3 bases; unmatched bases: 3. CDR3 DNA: TGTGCCAGCAGCTTGGTTACTAGCGGGAACTACGAGCAGTACTTC. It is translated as CASSLVTSGNYEQYF.

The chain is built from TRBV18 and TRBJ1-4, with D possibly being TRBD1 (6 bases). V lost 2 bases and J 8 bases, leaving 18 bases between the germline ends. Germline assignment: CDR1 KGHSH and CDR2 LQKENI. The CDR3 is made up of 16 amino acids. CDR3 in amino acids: CASSPTVPAQGEKLFF. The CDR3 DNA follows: TGTGCCAGCTCACCAACGGTTCCGGCACAGGGAGAAAAACTGTTTTTT.